This T cell receptor beta chain was documented in a study of T-cell reconstitution after alpha-beta-depleted transplantation in children. Notes on the study in general: Counts and diversity of T cells one year after transplant came mostly from newly produced T cells. Alpha-beta T cells present about two months after transplant were reported to originate from several hundred expanded graft clones. Surviving recipient cells, namely T cells and thymic progenitors, were the source of high day-60 TCRbeta diversity in some patients.

Concerning this clonotype: Its antigen is not known.

For TCRbeta, the library was prepared with unique molecular identifiers. TCRdb recomputed calls from the PCR reads with MiXCR, one row per CDR3 protein. This table holds 450,000 to 600,000 distinct CDR3 sequences, 13% found once. J gave up 6 bases and V 2 bases, and 8 bases lay outside the gene matches. From germline, CDR1 is SGHVS and CDR2 FNYEAQ. The CDR3 totals 15 residues. This sequence was found in a male patient under 18 who had a stem cell transplant for acute myeloid leukemia, so the T cells may come from the graft donor. This chain connects TRBV7-6 to TRBJ2-7; 9 positions agree with TRBD1. The sequenced sample was PBMCs, mostly from graft donor cells, obtained 360 days after TCRalphabeta/CD19-depleted stem cell transplant. CDR3 sequence reads: CASSLSGQGMSEQYF. The CDR3 nucleotides are TGTGCCAGCAGCTTAAGCGGACAGGGGATGAGCGAGCAGTACTTC.